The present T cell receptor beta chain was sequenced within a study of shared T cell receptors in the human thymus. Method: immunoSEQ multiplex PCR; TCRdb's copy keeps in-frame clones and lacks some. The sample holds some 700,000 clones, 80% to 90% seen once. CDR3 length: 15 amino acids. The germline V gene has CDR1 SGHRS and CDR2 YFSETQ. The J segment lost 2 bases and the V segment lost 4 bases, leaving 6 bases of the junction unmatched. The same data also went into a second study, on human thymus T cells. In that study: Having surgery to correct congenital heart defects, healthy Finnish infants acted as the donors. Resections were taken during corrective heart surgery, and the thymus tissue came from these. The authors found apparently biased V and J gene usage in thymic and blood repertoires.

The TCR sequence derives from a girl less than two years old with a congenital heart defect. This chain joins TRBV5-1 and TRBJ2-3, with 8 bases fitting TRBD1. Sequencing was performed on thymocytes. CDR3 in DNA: TGCGCCAGCAGCCTACGGACAGGGATCACAGATACGCAGTATTTT. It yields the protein CASSLRTGITDTQYF.